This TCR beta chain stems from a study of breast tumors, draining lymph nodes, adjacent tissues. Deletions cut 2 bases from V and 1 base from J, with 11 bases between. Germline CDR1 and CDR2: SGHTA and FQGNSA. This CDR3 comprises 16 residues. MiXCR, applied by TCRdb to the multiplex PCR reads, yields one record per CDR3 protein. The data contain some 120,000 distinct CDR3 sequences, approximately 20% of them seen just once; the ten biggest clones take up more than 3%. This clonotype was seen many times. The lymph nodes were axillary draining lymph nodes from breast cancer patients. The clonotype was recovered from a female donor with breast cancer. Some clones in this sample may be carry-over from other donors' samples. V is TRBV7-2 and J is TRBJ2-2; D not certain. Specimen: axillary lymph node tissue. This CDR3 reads CASSLFHSGNTGELFF. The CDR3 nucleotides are TGTGCCAGCAGCTTATTTCACTCAGGGAACACCGGGGAGCTGTTTTTT.